The rows below give T cell receptor beta chains drawn from one sample of a study of blood T cell repertoires in COVID-19. Sequencing was performed with immunoSEQ multiplex PCR; in TCRdb, only in-frame clones are kept and a portion is missing. The table records 150,000 to 200,000 clones, about 88% of them present only once. The sequencing input was peripheral blood. These receptors all come from a man between 18 and 29 years old who had recovered from COVID-19. CDR3s include the opening cysteine and the closing phenylalanine or tryptophan. The D gene is left open where the match is weak. Clone size is given for some rows only: seen once, a few or many times, or a class if the clone is expanded.

TGTGCCAGCAGCTTGGGGGAGGAAAAAGGGTTCAATCAGCCCCAGCATTTT,CASSLGEEKGFNQPQHF,TRBV5-5,-,-,TRBJ1-5
TGTGCCAGCAGTTACCTTAGCGGGAACCTAGAGACCCAGTACTTC,CASSYLSGNLETQYF,TRBV6-2/TRBV6-3,TRBD2,-,TRBJ2-5
TGCGCCAGCAGCCAAGATTCAGGGGGCCCTTACGGTACCATATATTTT,CASSQDSGGPYGTIYF,TRBV4-3,TRBD1,-,TRBJ1-3
TGTGCCTGGGCCTTGGCGGGAGGTAGAAGCACAGATACGCAGTATTTT,CAWALAGGRSTDTQYF,TRBV30,TRBD2,once,TRBJ2-3
TGCGCCAGCAGCCGGGTACCCGGGGGTAGCGTTACCTACGAGCAGTACTTC,CASSRVPGGSVTYEQYF,TRBV4-1,-,once,TRBJ2-7
TGTGCCAGCAGCTTAGGCCTAGATTGGAATCAGCCCCAGCATTTT,CASSLGLDWNQPQHF,TRBV11-2,-,-,TRBJ1-5
TGTGCCAGCAGTTCTCGGAGAGATACGCAGTATTTT,CASSSRRDTQYF,TRBV12-3/TRBV12-4,-,-,TRBJ2-3
TGCGCCAGCAGCTTGCCACAGTGGGGAGACGAGCAGTACTTC,CASSLPQWGDEQYF,TRBV5-1,-,-,TRBJ2-7
TGTGCCAGCAGTTTAGACAGGGGAGGTGGCTACACCTTC,CASSLDRGGGYTF,TRBV27,TRBD1,-,TRBJ1-2
TGTGCCAGCAGCCCAGAACGCTACGGGACTAGCGGGAGGGCTGATACGCAGTATTTT,CASSPERYGTSGRADTQYF,TRBV7-3,TRBD2,-,TRBJ2-3
TGTGCCAGCAGACTGGGACAGAGTAGCAATCAGCCCCAGCATTTT,CASRLGQSSNQPQHF,TRBV19,TRBD1,few,TRBJ1-5
TGTGCCAGCAGTTACACGCCGGGGTCGGACAATGAGCAGTTCTTC,CASSYTPGSDNEQFF,TRBV6-2/TRBV6-3,-,-,TRBJ2-1
TGTGCCAGCAGCCGTTCGTTGATGAGGCGCGACACAGATACGCAGTATTTT,CASSRSLMRRDTDTQYF,TRBV5-6,-,once,TRBJ2-3
TGTGCCACCGGTAGCGGGACGAACACCGGGGAGCTGTTTTTT,CATGSGTNTGELFF,TRBV24-1,TRBD2,-,TRBJ2-2
TGCGCCAGCAGCCAAGTAGCGGGGGGCTCCTACGAGCAGTACTTC,CASSQVAGGSYEQYF,TRBV4-3,TRBD2,-,TRBJ2-7
TGTGCCAGCAATCGGGCAGGGCTGAACACCGGGGAGCTGTTTTTT,CASNRAGLNTGELFF,TRBV2,-,once,TRBJ2-2
TGTGCCAGCAGTCCGGGACAGTCGACAGTATCTGGGGCCAACGTCCTGACTTTC,CASSPGQSTVSGANVLTF,TRBV27,TRBD1,-,TRBJ2-6
TGTGCCAGCAGCTTAGTAGGAGCTAACTATGGCTACACCTTC,CASSLVGANYGYTF,TRBV7-9,-,-,TRBJ1-2
TGTGCCAGCAGCCATACAGGGTCCGCCGGTCAGGATACGCAGTATTTT,CASSHTGSAGQDTQYF,TRBV3-1/TRBV3-2,-,-,TRBJ2-3